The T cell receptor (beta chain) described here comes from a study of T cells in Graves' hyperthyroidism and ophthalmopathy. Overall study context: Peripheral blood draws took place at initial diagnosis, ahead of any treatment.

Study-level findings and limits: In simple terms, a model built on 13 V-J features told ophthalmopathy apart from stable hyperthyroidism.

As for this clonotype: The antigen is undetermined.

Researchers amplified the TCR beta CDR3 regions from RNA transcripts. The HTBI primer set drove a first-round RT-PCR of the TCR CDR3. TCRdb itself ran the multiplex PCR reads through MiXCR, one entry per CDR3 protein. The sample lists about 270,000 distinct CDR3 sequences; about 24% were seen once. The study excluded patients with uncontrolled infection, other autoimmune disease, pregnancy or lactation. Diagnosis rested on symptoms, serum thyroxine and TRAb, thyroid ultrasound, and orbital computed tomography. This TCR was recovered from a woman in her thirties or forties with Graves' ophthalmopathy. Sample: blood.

In DNA, the CDR3 is TGCAGTGCCAAGAGCGGGAGTTTCTACGAGCAGTACTTC. Its protein product is CSAKSGSFYEQYF. The chain combines TRBV20-1 with TRBJ2-7, with TRBD2 matching 8 bases. Germline CDR1 DFQATT, CDR2 SNEGSKA (reference sequence). CDR3 length: 13 residues. The trim removed 6 bases at V and 3 bases at J, leaving 7 bases unmatched.